This TCR beta chain was identified during a study (dated by TCRdb to the mid-2010s). The library was prepared using RT-PCR. These reads were obtained on an Illumina MiSeq. Clones were called with MiXCR by TCRdb after fastp trimmed the public reads at Q25, and only in-frame beta chains were retained. Rows are combined by CDR3 protein, so each entry shows the most common genes and DNA. For this sample the table gives more than 550,000 distinct CDR3 sequences, of which 14% were detected only once. The top ten clonotypes cover roughly 3.6% of the sample. This clonotype occurred many times. The target of this receptor is not known. Per-base quality was not reported, and no clone a single base away is much larger than it. Trimming accounts for 1 base at V and 5 bases at J, while the number of junction bases matched to no gene is 7. CDR1 and CDR2 (SGHDT, YYEEEE) derive from the germline V gene. Counted from cysteine to phenylalanine, this CDR3 has 15 amino acids. The kept DNA is CDR3 alone, 45 bases in frame from the first base.

The sequence is built from TRBV5-6 and TRBJ1-2, with 8 junctional bases fitting TRBD1. This receptor was taken from a female donor in good health, serving as a healthy control. Sequenced material: memory CD4+ T cells from blood. The nucleotide sequence reads as follows: TGTGCCAGCAGCTTGACTCAGGGGGCCGATTATGGCTACACCTTC. Translated, this gives CASSLTQGADYGYTF.